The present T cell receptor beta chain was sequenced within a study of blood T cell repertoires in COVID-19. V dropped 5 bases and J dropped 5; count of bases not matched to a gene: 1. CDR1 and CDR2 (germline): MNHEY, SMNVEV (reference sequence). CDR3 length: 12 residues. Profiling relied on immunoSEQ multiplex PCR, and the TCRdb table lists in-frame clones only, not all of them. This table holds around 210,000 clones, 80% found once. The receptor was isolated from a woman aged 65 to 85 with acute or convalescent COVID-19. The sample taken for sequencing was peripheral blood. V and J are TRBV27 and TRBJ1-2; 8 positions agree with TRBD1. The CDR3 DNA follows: TGTGCCAGCAGTGACAGGGGTTATGGCTACACCTTC. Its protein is CASSDRGYGYTF.